The 28 T cell receptor beta chains given below trace back to one sample, sequenced in a study of early T cells in non-severe SARS-CoV-2 infection. TCRdb ran MiXCR on the 5' RACE reads and lists one entry per CDR3 protein. The profile covers nearly 70,000 distinct CDR3 sequences, with approximately 4.6% appearing a single time and under 4% taken by the ten largest. This specimen was whole blood, taken at baseline. The receptor source for this set is an adult who was a healthcare worker with PCR-confirmed SARS-CoV-2 infection or an uninfected control (not recorded which). The donor label of this sample is uncertain.

This clonotype was counted ten times or more. The chain joins TRBV28 to TRBJ2-7; D ambiguous. Trimming pared 0 bases from V and 2 bases from J, leaving 8 bases between. Per the germline V gene, CDR1 is MDHEN and CDR2 is SYDVKM. This CDR3 is built from 14 residues. The CDR3, as DNA: TGTGCCAGCAGTTTATGGGCCGAGGCCTACGAGCAGTACTTC. Its protein product is CASSLWAEAYEQYF.

This clonotype was observed a handful of times. The chain recombines TRBV29-1 with TRBJ1-1, with 8 nucleotides matching TRBD1. CDR3 length: 15 residues. Germline assignment: CDR1 SQVTM and CDR2 ANQGSEA. V lost 7 bases to trimming and J lost 1 base; unmatched junction nucleotides: 11. CDR3 DNA: TGCAGCGCCCAAGGAGACAGGGGTACGAACACTGAAGCTTTCTTT. It specifies CSAQGDRGTNTEAFF.

This rearrangement joins TRBV6-4 to TRBJ2-3; D call uncertain. The CDR3 is 14 amino acids. Trimming removed 4 bases from V and 2 bases from J, with 10 bases in between. Germline V gene sequence: CDR1 MRHNA, CDR2 SNTAGT. CDR3 protein: CASSADSATDTQYF. CDR3 DNA: TGTGCCAGCAGTGCCGACTCAGCCACAGATACGCAGTATTTT.

V gene TRBV7-8 combines with J gene TRBJ2-6; no reliable D call. CDR3 length: 14 residues. Germline CDR1 SGHVS, CDR2 FQNEAQ. V dropped 10 bases and J dropped 0 bases, with 10 bases sitting between them. As DNA, the CDR3 is TGTGCCACCTATACACGCTCTGGGGCCAACGTCCTGACTTTC. Protein: CATYTRSGANVLTF.

The table lists this clonotype with many counts. The junction departs from the called germline gene at one end, perhaps through a read error. The chain is built from TRBV12-3 or TRBV12-4 and TRBJ2-7; D remains ambiguous. This CDR3 contains 12 residues. The CDR3 DNA reads TGTGCCAGCAGTGTAGCCCCTTACGAGCAGTACTTC. Its translation is CASSVAPYEQYF.

This clonotype was seen many times. The genes are TRBV12-3 or TRBV12-4 and TRBJ2-7, with 7 bases that match TRBD1. CDR3 size: 13 residues. The junction had 4 bases not matched to a gene; V was cut back by 7 bases and J by 1 base. The DNA for the CDR3 is TGTGCCAGCACCAGACAGGGATCCTACGAGCAGTACTTC. Amino acids: CASTRQGSYEQYF.

In its sample, this clonotype was seen many times. The V call is TRBV5-6, the J call TRBJ2-7, with 8 positions matching TRBD1. Trimming at V came to 0 bases and at J to 4 bases, leaving 6 bases not matched to a gene. The CDR3 is 15 amino acids. The germline V gene encodes CDR1 SGHDT and CDR2 YYEEEE. CDR3 sequence (DNA): TGTGCCAGCAGCTTGGAACCAGGGGGCGGTTACGAGCAGTACTTC. It yields the protein CASSLEPGGGYEQYF. Supplemented by reference TRBV5-6 and TRBJ2-7, the full variable domain reads DAGVTQSPTHLIKTRGQQVTLRCSPKSGHDTVSWYQQALGQGPQFIFQYYEEEERQRGNFPDRFSGHQFPNYSSELNVNALLLGDSALYLCASSLEPGGGYEQYFGPGTRLTVT.

There are many counts of this clonotype. This chain joins TRBV20-1 and TRBJ2-1; tentatively, D is TRBD2 (7 bases). This CDR3 is built from 13 residues. Trimming left V 7 bases short and J 2 bases short, with 12 bases between. Looked up from germline, CDR1 is DFQATT and CDR2 is SNEGSKA (reference sequence). The CDR3 nucleotides read TGCAGTGAGGCGGGGGCGACCTACAATGAGCAGTTCTTC. Translating it yields CSEAGATYNEQFF.

This clonotype was observed a handful of times. The chain is built from TRBV18 and TRBJ1-1; 7 bases match TRBD1. The CDR3 length is 17 residues. Germline V gene lookup returns CDR1 KGHSH and CDR2 LQKENI. Trimming took 6 bases from V and 2 from J; bases not matched to a gene: 15. CDR3 amino acids: CASSPSRAGQTNTEAFF. DNA for the CDR3: TGTGCCAGCTCCCCTTCTCGGGCGGGACAGACTAACACTGAAGCTTTCTTT.

This clonotype was counted many times. The chain employs TRBV29-1 and TRBJ1-2; TRBD1 agrees at 7 bases. Germline CDR1 is SQVTM and CDR2 is ANQGSEA. This CDR3 has 13 amino acids. Trimming took 5 bases from V and 2 from J; bases not matched to a gene: 5. This CDR3 reads CSVRPGQNYGYTF. The CDR3 DNA follows: TGCAGCGTTCGACCGGGACAGAACTATGGCTACACCTTC.

The sample holds a few counts of this clonotype. The J gene is TRBJ2-2, the V gene TRBV29-1; TRBD1 agrees at 9 bases. V lost 6 bases, J lost 5 bases, and 7 bases stayed unmatched. From germline, CDR1 is SQVTM and CDR2 ANQGSEA. The CDR3 loop spans 14 amino acids. The chain's CDR3 is CSVDRGGITGELFF. CDR3 coding DNA: TGCAGCGTGGACAGGGGAGGAATTACCGGGGAGCTGTTTTTT.

The rearrangement uses TRBV5-6 and TRBJ2-1; D ambiguous. Germline CDR1 is SGHDT and CDR2 is YYEEEE. The CDR3 contains 16 residues. Trimming pared 3 bases from V and 3 bases from J, leaving 16 bases between. The CDR3 here is CASSSALRLYYNEQFF. CDR3 nucleotides: TGTGCCAGCAGCTCGGCCCTTCGTTTATACTACAATGAGCAGTTCTTC.

CDR3 DNA: TGCGCCAGCAGCCAAGGCAGGGGTAGCGGCACAGATACGCAGTATTTT. Protein sequence: CASSQGRGSGTDTQYF. The chain carries TRBV4-3 and TRBJ2-3; D is perhaps TRBD1 (6 bases). CDR3 size: 16 residues. V lost 1 base to trimming and J lost 1 base, with 12 bases between them. Germline V gene data show CDR1 as LGHNA and CDR2 as YSLEER.

The chain joins TRBV7-6 to TRBJ2-2, with TRBD2 identical over 13 bases. Germline V gives CDR1 SGHVS, CDR2 FNYEAQ. The CDR3 contains 18 residues. The J segment lost 6 bases and the V segment lost 5 bases, leaving 12 bases of the junction unmatched. CDR3 sequence reads: CASSPRTSGGISPGELFF. CDR3 coding DNA: TGTGCCAGCAGCCCGAGGACTAGCGGGGGAATTTCGCCCGGGGAGCTGTTTTTT.

V and J are TRBV6-2 or TRBV6-3 and TRBJ2-1; TRBD2 is a possible D gene (5 bases). V lost 2 bases and J 0 bases, leaving 8 bases between the germline ends. Germline V lookup: CDR1 MNHEY, CDR2 SVGEGT. The CDR3 is 15 residues long. The CDR3 loop is CASSYPDYSYNEQFF. The CDR3 nucleotides are TGTGCCAGCAGTTACCCAGACTACTCCTACAATGAGCAGTTCTTC.

Many counts were recorded for this clonotype. The chain combines TRBV13 with TRBJ1-1; 7 bases align to TRBD1. The germline gives CDR1 PRHDT, CDR2 FYEKMQ (reference sequence). Germline trimming cut 0 bases from V and 11 bases from J; bases unmatched to any gene: 9. This CDR3 has 14 amino acids. CDR3 DNA: TGTGCCAGCAGCTTAGGGGTTGGCCAGGGGGTGGCTTTCTTT. It is translated as CASSLGVGQGVAFF.

In its sample, this clonotype was seen many times. CDR3 loop: CASSYSHRVIQFF. In nucleotides, the CDR3 is TGTGCCAGCAGTTACTCGCACAGGGTCATCCAGTTCTTC. The chain links TRBV6-5 to TRBJ2-1, with D perhaps TRBD1 (6 bases). The CDR3 extends over 13 amino acids. V gave up 0 bases and J gave up 13 bases, with 13 bases separating them. The germline gives CDR1 MNHEY, CDR2 SVGAGI.

The rearrangement uses TRBV30 and TRBJ2-7; a possible D gene is TRBD1 (6 bases). The CDR3 has 13 residues. The germline V and J ends were trimmed by 3 bases and 2 bases, with 11 bases remaining between them. Per the germline V gene, CDR1 is GTSNPN and CDR2 is SVGIG (reference sequence). The CDR3: CAWSLGQPYEQYF. In nucleotides, the CDR3 is TGTGCCTGGAGCCTCGGACAGCCCTACGAGCAGTACTTC.

J is TRBJ2-3 and V is TRBV6-2 or TRBV6-3; D may be TRBD2 (6 bases). Trimming removed 8 bases at V and 4 bases at J, with 13 bases between. The CDR3 runs 13 residues. The V gene's germline CDR1 is MNHEY and CDR2 SVGEGT. The CDR3: CASFGRDSDTQYF. The CDR3 DNA reads TGTGCCAGCTTCGGCCGGGACTCAGATACGCAGTATTTT.

In its sample, this clonotype was seen many times. The V call is TRBV7-2, the J call TRBJ2-7, with 7 bases lining up with TRBD2. Losses at the gene ends were 3 bases for V and 2 bases for J; bases not matched to a gene: 4. Germline loops: CDR1 SGHTA, CDR2 FQGNSA. This CDR3 region has 14 residues. CDR3 amino acids: CASSFGRGAYEQYF. Written as DNA, the CDR3 is TGTGCCAGCAGCTTTGGCCGGGGGGCCTACGAGCAGTACTTC.

This clonotype came up a few times. The rearrangement joins TRBV4-3 to TRBJ1-4; a possible D gene is TRBD1 (5 bases). This CDR3 spans 15 amino acids. The V gene's germline CDR1 is LGHNA and CDR2 YSLEER. The germline V and J ends were trimmed by 1 base and 6 bases, with 12 bases remaining between them. The CDR3 DNA follows: TGCGCCAGCAGCCAAGCCCGGGGGAAGGATGAAAAACTGTTTTTT. It codes for CASSQARGKDEKLFF.

V gene TRBV10-3 combines with J gene TRBJ2-5; 10 nucleotides match TRBD2. CDR1 is ENHRY and CDR2 is SYGVKD in the germline V gene. The CDR3 length is 12 residues. Trimming removed 10 bases from V and 2 bases from J; junction bases left unmatched: 1. CDR3 sequence reads: CATSGGQETQYF. CDR3 nucleotide sequence: TGTGCCACTAGCGGGGGTCAAGAGACCCAGTACTTC.

This clonotype has a count of ten or more. J is TRBJ1-1 and V is TRBV18; D is unclear. Germline-derived CDR1 and CDR2 are KGHSH and LQKENI. This CDR3 is built from 14 residues. V lost 4 bases, J lost 4 bases, and 13 bases lay in between. The CDR3 DNA sequence: TGTGCCAGCTCACTATTCAGGTCGAGCACTGAAGCTTTCTTT. Residues: CASSLFRSSTEAFF.

In its sample, this clonotype was seen many times. The rearrangement joins TRBV5-1 to TRBJ2-7, with D hard to call. V lost 2 bases and J lost 2, with 8 bases in between. CDR3 size: 13 residues. Germline V lookup: CDR1 SGHRS, CDR2 YFSETQ. The DNA for the CDR3 is TGCGCCAGCAGCTTTGAGGTCCCCTACGAGCAGTACTTC. Protein product: CASSFEVPYEQYF.

This clonotype was recorded at least ten times. This rearrangement joins TRBV27 to TRBJ2-2, with D unresolved. V lost 3 bases and J 6 bases, leaving 11 bases between the germline ends. From germline, CDR1 is MNHEY and CDR2 SMNVEV (reference sequence). This CDR3 comprises 14 residues. The DNA of the CDR3 is TGTGCCAGCAGTTTTAGTTCCGTAGCCGGGGAGCTGTTTTTT. Protein product: CASSFSSVAGELFF.

The V call is TRBV7-9, the J call TRBJ2-4; 10 positions match TRBD1. The CDR3 loop spans 13 amino acids. J was trimmed by 9 bases and V by 5 bases; bases with no gene match: 4. Germline CDR1 reads SEHNR; CDR2 reads FQNEAQ (reference sequence). CDR3 DNA: TGTGCCAGCAGCGCGGGACAGGGGATCATTCAGTACTTC. It is translated as CASSAGQGIIQYF.

This clonotype was counted ten times or more. V and J are TRBV20-1 and TRBJ1-6, with 10 bases matching TRBD1. J gave up 6 bases and V 3 bases, and 8 bases lay outside the gene matches. The CDR3 contains 16 residues. The V gene's germline CDR1 is DFQATT and CDR2 SNEGSKA (reference sequence). The CDR3 protein is CSASGDRGHRNSPLHF. CDR3 coding DNA: TGCAGTGCTAGTGGGGACAGGGGTCATCGTAATTCACCCCTCCACTTT.

This clonotype showed up just a few times. This rearrangement joins TRBV19 to TRBJ1-6, with no clear D. V lost 3 bases and J 9 bases, leaving 6 bases between the germline ends. CDR1 LNHDA and CDR2 SQIVND come from the germline V gene (reference sequence). The CDR3 is made up of 12 amino acids. The CDR3 region has the DNA TGTGCCAGTAGTATGACCCCTTCACCCCTCCACTTT. Translation: CASSMTPSPLHF.